The entry below describes one TCR beta chain. The sample belongs to a study of T cell changes during pregnancy in multiple sclerosis. The table came from immunoSEQ multiplex PCR; TCRdb's copy has only in-frame clones and leaves some out. Of about 98,000 clones listed, 90% to 95% are singletons. Germline assignment: CDR1 MDHEN and CDR2 SYDVKM. The CDR3 consists of 15 residues. The junction had 6 bases not matched to a gene; V was cut back by 4 bases and J by 9 bases. This chain joins TRBV28 and TRBJ1-6, with TRBD1 matching over 10 bases. The clonotype was recovered from a female donor in good health, enrolled as a control in a pregnancy study. Sequenced here: peripheral blood, sampled after pregnancy. The CDR3 DNA reads as TGTGCCAGCAGTTCCGCCGGGACAGGGGTTTCACCCCTCCACTTT. Its protein is CASSSAGTGVSPLHF.